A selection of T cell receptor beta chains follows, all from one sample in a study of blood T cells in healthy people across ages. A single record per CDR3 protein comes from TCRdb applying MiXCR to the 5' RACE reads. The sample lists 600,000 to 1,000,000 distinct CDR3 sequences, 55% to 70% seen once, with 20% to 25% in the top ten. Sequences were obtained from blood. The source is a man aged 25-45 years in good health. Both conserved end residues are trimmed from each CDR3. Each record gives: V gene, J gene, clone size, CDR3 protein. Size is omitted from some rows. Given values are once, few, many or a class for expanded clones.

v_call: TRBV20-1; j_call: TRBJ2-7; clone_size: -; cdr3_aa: SARGGVFYEQY
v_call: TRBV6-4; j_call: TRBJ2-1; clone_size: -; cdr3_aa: AGSADRDLHEQF
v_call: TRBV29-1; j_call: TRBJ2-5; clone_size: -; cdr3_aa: SGYTHQETQY
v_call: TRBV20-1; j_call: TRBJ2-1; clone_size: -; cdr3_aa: SVTPRTSVYNEQF
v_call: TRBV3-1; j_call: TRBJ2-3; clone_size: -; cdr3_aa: ASSQTVKDTQY
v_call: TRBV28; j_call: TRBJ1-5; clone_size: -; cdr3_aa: ASSVGGRNQPQH
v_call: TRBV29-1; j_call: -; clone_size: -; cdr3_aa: SVGGVMLNEQY
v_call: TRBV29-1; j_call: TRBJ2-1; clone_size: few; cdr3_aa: SVVRLAGGNEQF
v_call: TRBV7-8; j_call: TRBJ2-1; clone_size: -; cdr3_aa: ASSFASPAEQF
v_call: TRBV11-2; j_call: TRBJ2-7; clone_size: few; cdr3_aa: ASSLKGGPYEQY